The clone carrying this T cell receptor (beta chain) was found once. TCRdb recomputed calls from the RT-PCR reads with MiXCR, one row per CDR3 protein. The table has hundreds of thousands of distinct CDR3 sequences, 14% seen once. Germline lookup yields CDR1 LGHDT and CDR2 YNNKEL (reference sequence). The V gene end was trimmed by 5 bases and the J gene end by 7 bases; junction bases not matched to a gene: 10. The CDR3 totals 14 residues. What was sequenced was memory CD4+ T cells from blood. The receptor's source is a female donor in good health, serving as a healthy control. The chain has TRBV3-1 and TRBJ1-2; 7 bases map to TRBD1. CDR3 sequence: CASSVSGTVSGYTF. As DNA, the CDR3 is TGTGCCAGCAGCGTTTCCGGGACAGTCAGTGGCTACACCTTC.